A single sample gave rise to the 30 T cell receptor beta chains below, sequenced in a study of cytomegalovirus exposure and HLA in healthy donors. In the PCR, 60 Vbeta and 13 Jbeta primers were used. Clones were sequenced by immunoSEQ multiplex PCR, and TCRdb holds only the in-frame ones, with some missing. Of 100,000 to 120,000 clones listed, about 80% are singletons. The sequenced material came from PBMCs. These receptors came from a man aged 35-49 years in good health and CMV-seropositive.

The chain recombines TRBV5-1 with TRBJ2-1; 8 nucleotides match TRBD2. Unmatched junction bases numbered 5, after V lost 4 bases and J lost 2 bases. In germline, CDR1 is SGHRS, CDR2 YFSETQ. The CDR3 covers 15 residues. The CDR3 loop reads CASSQSGSAYNEQFF. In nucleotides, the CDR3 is TGCGCCAGCAGCCAGAGCGGGAGTGCCTACAATGAGCAGTTCTTC.

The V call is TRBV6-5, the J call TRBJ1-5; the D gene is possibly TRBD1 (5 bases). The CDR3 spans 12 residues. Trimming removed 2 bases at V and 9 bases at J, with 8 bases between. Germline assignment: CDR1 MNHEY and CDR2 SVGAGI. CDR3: CASSYGRGPQHF. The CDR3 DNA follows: TGTGCCAGCAGTTACGGAAGGGGGCCCCAGCATTTT.

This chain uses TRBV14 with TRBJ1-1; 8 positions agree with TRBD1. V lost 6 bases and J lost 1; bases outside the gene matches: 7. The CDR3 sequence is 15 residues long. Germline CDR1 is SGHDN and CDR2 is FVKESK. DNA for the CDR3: TGTGCCAGCAGGCCGACCGGGACAGGGAACACTGAAGCTTTCTTT. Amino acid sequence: CASRPTGTGNTEAFF.

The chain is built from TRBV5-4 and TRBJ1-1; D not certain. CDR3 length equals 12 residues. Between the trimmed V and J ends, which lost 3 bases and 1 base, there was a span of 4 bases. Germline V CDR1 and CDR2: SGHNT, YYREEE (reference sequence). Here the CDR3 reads CASSSWNTEAFF. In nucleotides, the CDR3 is TGTGCCAGCAGCTCCTGGAACACTGAAGCTTTCTTT.

This CDR3 is CASSEVLQAAGELFF. The CDR3 DNA reads TGTGCCAGCAGTGAAGTCTTACAGGCGGCCGGGGAGCTGTTTTTT. The chain uses TRBV2 and TRBJ2-2; a possible D gene is TRBD1 (5 bases). Trimming stripped 1 base from V and 6 bases from J, with 12 bases between. The CDR3 is 15 amino acids. Germline V gene lookup returns CDR1 SNHLY and CDR2 FYNNEI.

CDR3 protein: CAWTSGRYEQYF. CDR3 bases: TGTGCCTGGACTAGCGGGAGGTACGAGCAGTACTTC. V and J are TRBV30 and TRBJ2-7, with 11 bases lining up with TRBD2. The ends lost 4 bases at V and 4 bases at J; junction bases unmatched: 0. Per the germline V gene, CDR1 is GTSNPN and CDR2 is SVGIG (reference sequence). The CDR3 spans 12 residues.

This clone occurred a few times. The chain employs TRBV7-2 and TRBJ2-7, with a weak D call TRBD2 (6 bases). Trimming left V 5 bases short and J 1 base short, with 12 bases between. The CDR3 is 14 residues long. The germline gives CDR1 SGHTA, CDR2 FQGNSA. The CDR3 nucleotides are TGTGCCAGCAGCCCCCGGGGAGGATCCTACGAGCAGTACTTC. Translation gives CASSPRGGSYEQYF.

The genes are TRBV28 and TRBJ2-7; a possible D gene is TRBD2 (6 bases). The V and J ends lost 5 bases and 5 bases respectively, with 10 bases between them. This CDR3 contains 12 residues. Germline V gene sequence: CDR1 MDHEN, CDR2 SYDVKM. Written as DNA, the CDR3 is TGTGCCAGCAGTGGCGGGACTGACGAGCAGTACTTC. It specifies CASSGGTDEQYF.

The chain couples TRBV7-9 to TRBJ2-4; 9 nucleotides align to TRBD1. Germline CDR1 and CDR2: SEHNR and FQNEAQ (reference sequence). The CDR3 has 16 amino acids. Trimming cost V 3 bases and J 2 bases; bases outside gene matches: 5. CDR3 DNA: TGTGCCAGCAGCTTCACAGGGGGCGCGTCCAAAAACATTCAGTACTTC. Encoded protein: CASSFTGGASKNIQYF.

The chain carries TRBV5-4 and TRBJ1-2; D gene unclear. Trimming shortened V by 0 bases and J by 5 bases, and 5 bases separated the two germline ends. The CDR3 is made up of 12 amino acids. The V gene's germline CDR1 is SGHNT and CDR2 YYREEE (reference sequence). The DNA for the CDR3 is TGTGCCAGCAGCTTGGACAGATATGGCTACACCTTC. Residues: CASSLDRYGYTF. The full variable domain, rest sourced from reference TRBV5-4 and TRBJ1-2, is ETGVTQSPTHLIKTRGQQVTLRCSSQSGHNTVSWYQQALGQGPQFIFQYYREEENGRGNFPPRFSGLQFPNYSSELNVNALELDDSALYLCASSLDRYGYTFGSGTRLTVV.

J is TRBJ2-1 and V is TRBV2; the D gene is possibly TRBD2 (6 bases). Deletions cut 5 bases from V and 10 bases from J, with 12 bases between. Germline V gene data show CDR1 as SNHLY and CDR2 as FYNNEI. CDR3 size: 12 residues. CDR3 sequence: CASSSTAGEQFF. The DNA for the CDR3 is TGTGCCAGCAGTTCGACGGCGGGAGAGCAGTTCTTC.

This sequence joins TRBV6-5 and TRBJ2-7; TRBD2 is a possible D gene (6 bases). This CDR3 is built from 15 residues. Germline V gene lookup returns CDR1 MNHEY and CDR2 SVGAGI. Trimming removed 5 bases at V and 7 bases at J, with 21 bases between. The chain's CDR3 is CASSALRSGLWEQYF. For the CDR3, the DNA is TGTGCCAGCAGTGCCCTCCGTAGCGGCTTATGGGAGCAGTACTTC.

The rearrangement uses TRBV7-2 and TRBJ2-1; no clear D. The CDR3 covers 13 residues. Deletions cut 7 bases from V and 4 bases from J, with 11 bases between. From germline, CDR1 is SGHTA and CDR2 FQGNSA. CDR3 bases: TGTGCCAGCACACCCTCCGGGTACAATGAGCAGTTCTTC. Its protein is CASTPSGYNEQFF.

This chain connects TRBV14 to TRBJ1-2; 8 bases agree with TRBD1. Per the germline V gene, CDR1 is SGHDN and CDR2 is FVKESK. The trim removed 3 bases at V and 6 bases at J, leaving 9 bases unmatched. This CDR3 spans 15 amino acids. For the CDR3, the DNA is TGTGCCAGCAGCCATGAGGGCAGGGGGCTAGATGGCTACACCTTC. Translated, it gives CASSHEGRGLDGYTF.

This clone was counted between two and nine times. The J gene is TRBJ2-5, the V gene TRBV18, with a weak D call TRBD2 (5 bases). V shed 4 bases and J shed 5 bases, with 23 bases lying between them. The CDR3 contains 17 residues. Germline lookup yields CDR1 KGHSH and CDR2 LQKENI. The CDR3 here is CASSQETPVSAGETQYF. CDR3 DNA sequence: TGTGCCAGCTCACAGGAAACCCCTGTGTCTGCGGGTGAGACCCAGTACTTC.

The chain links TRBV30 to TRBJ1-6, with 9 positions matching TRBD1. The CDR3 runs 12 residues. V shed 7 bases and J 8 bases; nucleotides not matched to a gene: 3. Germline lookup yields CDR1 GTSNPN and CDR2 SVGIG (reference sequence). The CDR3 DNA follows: TGTGCCTCGGGACAGGGATATTCACCCCTCCACTTT. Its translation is CASGQGYSPLHF.

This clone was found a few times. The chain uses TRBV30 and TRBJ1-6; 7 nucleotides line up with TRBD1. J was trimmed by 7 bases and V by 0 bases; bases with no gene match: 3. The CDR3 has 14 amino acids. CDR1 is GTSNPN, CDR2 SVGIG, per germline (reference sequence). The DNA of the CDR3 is TGTGCCTGGAGTGTAGTCAGGGGGAATTCACCCCTCCACTTT. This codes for CAWSVVRGNSPLHF. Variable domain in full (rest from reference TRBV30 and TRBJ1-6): SQTIHQWPATLVQPVGSPLSLECTVEGTSNPNLYWYRQAAGRGLQLLFYSVGIGQISSEVPQNLSASRPQDRQFILSSKKLLLSDSGFYLCAWSVVRGNSPLHFGNGTRLTVT.

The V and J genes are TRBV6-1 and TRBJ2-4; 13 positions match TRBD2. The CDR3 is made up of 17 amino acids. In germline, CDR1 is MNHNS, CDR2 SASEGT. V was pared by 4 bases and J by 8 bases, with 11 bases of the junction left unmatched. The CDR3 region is CASSGRTSGGYLDIQYF. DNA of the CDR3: TGTGCCAGCAGTGGGCGGACTAGCGGGGGCTATTTAGACATTCAGTACTTC.

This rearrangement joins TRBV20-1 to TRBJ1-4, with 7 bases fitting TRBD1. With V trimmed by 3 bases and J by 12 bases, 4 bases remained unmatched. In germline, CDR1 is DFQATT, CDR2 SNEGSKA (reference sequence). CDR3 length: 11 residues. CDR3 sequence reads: CSASGGGQLFF. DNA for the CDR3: TGCAGTGCTAGCGGAGGGGGCCAACTGTTTTTT.

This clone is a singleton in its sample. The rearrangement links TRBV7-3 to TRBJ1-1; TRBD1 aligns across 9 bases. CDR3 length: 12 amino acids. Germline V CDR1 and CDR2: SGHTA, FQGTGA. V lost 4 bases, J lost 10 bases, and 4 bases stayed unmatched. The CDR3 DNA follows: TGTGCCAGCAGCTCTGGGACAGGGAGAGCTTTCTTT. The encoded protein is CASSSGTGRAFF.

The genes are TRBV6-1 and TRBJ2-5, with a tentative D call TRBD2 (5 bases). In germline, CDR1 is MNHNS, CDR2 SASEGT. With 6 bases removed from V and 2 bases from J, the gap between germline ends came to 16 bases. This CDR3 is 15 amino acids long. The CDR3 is CASRPTGLIQETQYF. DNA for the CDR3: TGTGCCAGCAGACCAACTGGACTTATTCAAGAGACCCAGTACTTC.

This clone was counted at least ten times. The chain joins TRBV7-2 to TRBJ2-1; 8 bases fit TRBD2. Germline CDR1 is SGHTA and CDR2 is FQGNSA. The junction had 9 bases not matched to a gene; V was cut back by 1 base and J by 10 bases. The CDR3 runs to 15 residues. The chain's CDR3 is CASSLVLSGNGEQFF. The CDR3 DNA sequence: TGTGCCAGCAGCTTAGTTCTTAGCGGGAACGGCGAGCAGTTCTTC.

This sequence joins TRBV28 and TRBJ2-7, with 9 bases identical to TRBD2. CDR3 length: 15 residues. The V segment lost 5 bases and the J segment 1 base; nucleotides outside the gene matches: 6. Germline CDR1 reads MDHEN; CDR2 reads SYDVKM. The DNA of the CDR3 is TGTGCCAGCAGTCTGGCCCTAGCGGGGTCCTACGAGCAGTACTTC. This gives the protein CASSLALAGSYEQYF.

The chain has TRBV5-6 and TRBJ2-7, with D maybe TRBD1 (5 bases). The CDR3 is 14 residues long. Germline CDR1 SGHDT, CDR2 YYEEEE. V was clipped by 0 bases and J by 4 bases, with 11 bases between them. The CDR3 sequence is CASSLAGNLYEQYF. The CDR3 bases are TGTGCCAGCAGCTTGGCAGGGAATTTATACGAGCAGTACTTC.

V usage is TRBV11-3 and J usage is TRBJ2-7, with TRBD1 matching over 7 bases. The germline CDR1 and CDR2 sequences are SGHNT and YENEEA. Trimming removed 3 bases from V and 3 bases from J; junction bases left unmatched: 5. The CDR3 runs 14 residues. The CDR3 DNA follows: TGTGCCAGCAGCTTCGGGACAGAGCTCTACGAGCAGTACTTC. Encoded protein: CASSFGTELYEQYF.

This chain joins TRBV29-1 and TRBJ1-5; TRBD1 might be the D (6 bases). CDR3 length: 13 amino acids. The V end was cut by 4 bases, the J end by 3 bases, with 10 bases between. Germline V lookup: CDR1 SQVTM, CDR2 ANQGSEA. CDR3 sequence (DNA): TGCAGCGTTGCGGGGACAATCAATCAGCCCCAGCATTTT. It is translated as CSVAGTINQPQHF.

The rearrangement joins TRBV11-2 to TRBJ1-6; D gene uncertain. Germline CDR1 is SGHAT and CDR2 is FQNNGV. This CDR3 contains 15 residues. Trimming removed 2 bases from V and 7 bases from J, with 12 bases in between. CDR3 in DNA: TGTGCCAGCAGCTTATTTCTACCGCCCAATTCACCCCTCCACTTT. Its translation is CASSLFLPPNSPLHF. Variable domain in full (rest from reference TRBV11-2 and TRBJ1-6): EAGVAQSPRYKIIEKRQSVAFWCNPISGHATLYWYQQILGQGPKLLIQFQNNGVVDDSQLPKDRFSAERLKGVDSTLKIQPAKLEDSAVYLCASSLFLPPNSPLHFGNGTRLTVT.

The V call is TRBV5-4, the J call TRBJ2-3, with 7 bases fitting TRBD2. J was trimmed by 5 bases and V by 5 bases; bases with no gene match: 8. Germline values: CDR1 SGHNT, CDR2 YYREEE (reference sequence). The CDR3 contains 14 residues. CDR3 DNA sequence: TGTGCCAGCAGTAGAAGCGGGATGGAAGATACGCAGTATTTT. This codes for CASSRSGMEDTQYF.

DNA of the CDR3: TGTGCCAGCAGTGGAGATTATTCTGGAAACACCATATATTTT. Translation: CASSGDYSGNTIYF. The chain combines TRBV9 with TRBJ1-3; the D is unclear. Looked up from germline, CDR1 is SGDLS and CDR2 is YYNGEE. This CDR3 is built from 14 residues. Trimming shortened V by 5 bases and J by 1 base, and 10 bases separated the two germline ends.

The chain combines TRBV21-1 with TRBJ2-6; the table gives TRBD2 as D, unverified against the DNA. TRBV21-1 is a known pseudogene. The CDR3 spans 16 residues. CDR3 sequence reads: CASSKERGAGANVLTF. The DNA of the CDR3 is TGTGCCAGCAGCAAAGAGCGGGGAGCGGGGGCCAACGTCCTGACTTTC.